A selection of T cell receptor beta chains follows, all from one sample in a study of cytomegalovirus exposure and HLA in healthy donors. Only in-frame clones appear in the TCRdb table, and some are missing; sequencing was by immunoSEQ multiplex PCR. The sample records 150,000 to 200,000 clones, approximately 59% being singletons. The sequencing sample was made of PBMCs. These TCRs come from a man aged 40-49 years in good health and CMV-seronegative. Both conserved end residues are part of each CDR3. The order of the fields is V gene, clone size, J gene, D gene, CDR3 DNA, CDR3 protein. D genes are given only for firm matches. A row's size may be missing; if present it is once, few, many or a size class.

TRBV4-1	NA	TRBJ1-2	TRBD1	TGCGCCAGCAGCCAATCCCAAGGACAGGGGAGGCATGGCTACACCTTC	CASSQSQGQGRHGYTF
TRBV7-2	few	TRBJ1-5	NA	TGTGCCAGCAGCTTGGGGACGGGGGGCAATCAGCCCCAGCATTTT	CASSLGTGGNQPQHF
TRBV5-6	NA	TRBJ2-5	TRBD1	TGTGCCAGCAGCTACTATACAGGGGCGGGCGAGACCCAGTACTTC	CASSYYTGAGETQYF
TRBV29-1	NA	TRBJ2-7	TRBD1	TGCAGCGTCGCACCGGGACAGGGTTACGAGCAGTACTTC	CSVAPGQGYEQYF
TRBV4-1	NA	TRBJ2-3	TRBD2	TGCGCCAGCAGCCAAGTCAGAGCGGGGGTCCCAGATACGCAGTATTTT	CASSQVRAGVPDTQYF
TRBV7-9	NA	TRBJ1-2	NA	TGTGCCAGCAGCTCATCAGGGGAGAGCTACTATGGCTACACCTTC	CASSSSGESYYGYTF
TRBV27	NA	TRBJ1-1	NA	TGTGCCAGCAGACCAGGGATGGATGTGCGAGCTTTCTTT	CASRPGMDVRAFF
TRBV5-5	NA	TRBJ2-4	NA	TGTGCCAGCGGGGGCCCGGACAGTCCACTCCGGTCCTTC	CASGGPDSPLRSF
TRBV6-5	NA	TRBJ2-7	NA	TGTGCCAGCAGTTACTCCTCTCTAGGTTCCTACGAGCAGTACTTC	CASSYSSLGSYEQYF
TRBV9	NA	TRBJ1-3	NA	TGTGCCAGCAGCGTGGCGGCGTACTCGGGAAACACCATATATTTT	CASSVAAYSGNTIYF
TRBV13	NA	TRBJ1-4	NA	TGTGCCAGCAGCTGGGCCAGCAATGAAAAACTGTTTTTT	CASSWASNEKLFF
TRBV19	NA	TRBJ2-2	TRBD2	TGTGCCAGTAGTGGGCGGGAGTGGAACGGGGAGCTGTTTTTT	CASSGREWNGELFF
TRBV18	NA	TRBJ1-2	NA	TGTGCCAGCTCACCACCGGAAGGGGTCTATGGCTACACCTTC	CASSPPEGVYGYTF
TRBV27	NA	TRBJ2-7	TRBD1	TGTGCCAGCAATTTATCTCGGCAGGGGGCGATCGAGCAGTACTTC	CASNLSRQGAIEQYF
TRBV9	NA	TRBJ2-3	TRBD2	TGTGCCAGCGGTAGCCGTCTAGCGGGAGGGATAGGGACAGATACGCAGTATTTT	CASGSRLAGGIGTDTQYF
TRBV5-6	NA	TRBJ2-7	NA	TGTGCCAGCAGCCTAGGGATCGGGATTTCCTACGAGCAGTACTTC	CASSLGIGISYEQYF
TRBV6-6	NA	TRBJ2-1	TRBD2	TGTGCCAGCAGCTCTAGCGGGAGGGATGGTGAGCAGTTCTTC	CASSSSGRDGEQFF
TRBV5-1	NA	TRBJ2-1	NA	TGCGCCAGCAGCCGGTCAGGGGCGGGTAGTGAGCAGTTCTTC	CASSRSGAGSEQFF
TRBV5-8	NA	TRBJ1-5	NA	TGTGCCAGCAGCTTGGGACAGAAGCTAAGCAATCAGCCCCAGCATTTT	CASSLGQKLSNQPQHF
TRBV5-4	NA	TRBJ2-3	NA	TGTGCCAGCAGGTCGGACAGTACCTCAGATACGCAGTATTTT	CASRSDSTSDTQYF
TRBV27	few	TRBJ1-5	NA	TGTGCCAGCAGTTTAGGGGGGTTGCAGCCCCAGCATTTT	CASSLGGLQPQHF
TRBV2	few	TRBJ1-6	NA	TGTGCCAGCAGTGACCAGGGCAGCCATAATTCACCCCTCCACTTT	CASSDQGSHNSPLHF
TRBV6-5	few	TRBJ2-3	TRBD1	TGTGCCAGCAAAACCGGGACAGGGTGGACAGATACGCAGTATTTT	CASKTGTGWTDTQYF
TRBV9	once	TRBJ2-7	NA	TGTGCCAGCAGCGTAGGGCTCGGGGGATACGAGCAGTACTTC	CASSVGLGGYEQYF
TRBV15	NA	TRBJ1-5	NA	TGTGCCACCAGCAGAGATAAAACAAATCAGCCCCAGCATTTT	CATSRDKTNQPQHF
TRBV7-8	NA	TRBJ1-2	NA	TGTGCCAGCAGCTTAGATTCCAGTGGCTACACCTTC	CASSLDSSGYTF
TRBV5-1	NA	TRBJ2-7	NA	TGCGCCAGCGGGGAGCCGGGGAAGTCCTACGAGCAGTACTTC	CASGEPGKSYEQYF